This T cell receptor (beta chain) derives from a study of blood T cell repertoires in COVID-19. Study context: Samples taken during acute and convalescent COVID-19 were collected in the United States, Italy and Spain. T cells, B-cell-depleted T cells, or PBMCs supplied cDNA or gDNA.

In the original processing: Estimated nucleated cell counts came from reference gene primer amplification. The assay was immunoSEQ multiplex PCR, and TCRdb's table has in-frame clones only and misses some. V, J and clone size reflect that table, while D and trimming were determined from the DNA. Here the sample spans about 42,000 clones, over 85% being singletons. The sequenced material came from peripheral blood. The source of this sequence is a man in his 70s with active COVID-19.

The chain's CDR3 is CASSSYGGAPNTGELFF. CDR3 coding DNA: TGTGCCAGCAGCTCGTACGGGGGGGCCCCGAACACCGGGGAGCTGTTTTTT. The chain carries TRBV7-6 and TRBJ2-2, with 8 nucleotides matching TRBD2. V lost 4 bases, J lost 0 bases, and 7 bases stayed unmatched. The germline CDR1 and CDR2 sequences are SGHVS and FNYEAQ. This CDR3 spans 17 amino acids.